The 8 T cell receptor beta chains reported below all come from one sample, sequenced in a study of T cells in Graves' hyperthyroidism and ophthalmopathy. TCR beta CDR3 regions were amplified from RNA transcripts. An initial round of RT-PCR targeting the TCR CDR3 relied on the HTBI primer set. TCRdb re-called the multiplex PCR reads through MiXCR, storing one row per CDR3 protein. Here the sample spans 370,000 or so distinct CDR3 sequences, about 15% being singletons. Sequenced input: blood. The receptor set was obtained from a woman aged 18-35 years with Graves' hyperthyroidism that later progressed to Graves' ophthalmopathy.

As to this clonotype: This clone may be a read error of a much larger clone one base away. The chain employs TRBV28 and TRBJ2-5, with D maybe TRBD1 (5 bases). Trimming removed 3 bases at V and 5 bases at J, with 13 bases between. The CDR3 consists of 14 residues. Per the germline V gene, CDR1 is MDHEN and CDR2 is SYDVKM. CDR3 DNA: TGTGCCAGCAGTTTGCAGGGATCGTGGGAGACCCAGTACTTC. It translates to CASSLQGSWETQYF.

This clonotype was counted many times. The chain uses TRBV28 and TRBJ1-5, with D possibly matching TRBD1 (6 bases). Looked up from germline, CDR1 is MDHEN and CDR2 is SYDVKM. The CDR3 is 16 amino acids. V lost 1 base and J 9 bases, leaving 19 bases between the germline ends. This CDR3 is CASSLYRVPDLWPQHF. CDR3 sequence (DNA): TGTGCCAGCAGTTTATACAGGGTCCCGGACCTATGGCCCCAGCATTTT.

There are many counts of this clonotype. V is TRBV12-3 or TRBV12-4 and J is TRBJ2-1; 8 nucleotides line up with TRBD2. Trimming cost V 1 base and J 4 bases; bases outside gene matches: 9. The CDR3 extends over 17 amino acids. The CDR3 spells CASSLVRGRSLYNEQFF. As DNA, the CDR3 is TGTGCCAGCAGTTTAGTGCGCGGGAGGTCGTTATACAATGAGCAGTTCTTC.

This clonotype was seen once. A much larger clonotype is one base distant, so this may be a read error. The chain has TRBV20-1 and TRBJ2-2; D might be TRBD1 or TRBD2, each matching 5 bases. CDR3 size: 13 residues. Germline assignment: CDR1 DFQATT and CDR2 SNEGSKA (reference sequence). DNA for the CDR3: TGCAGTGCTAGGGGGGTCGGCACCGGGGAGCCGTTTTTT. Protein product: CSARGVGTGEPFF.

The sample holds many counts of this clonotype. The rearrangement uses TRBV5-6 and TRBJ1-2; 7 bases are a match to TRBD1. The CDR3 is made up of 15 amino acids. CDR1 is SGHDT and CDR2 is YYEEEE in the germline V gene. V lost 0 bases and J lost 3; bases outside the gene matches: 5. The CDR3 DNA is TGTGCCAGCAGCTTGGCAGGGGGTGAGGACTATGGCTACACCTTC. Its translation is CASSLAGGEDYGYTF.

This clonotype was observed a single time. This sequence may be a read error, since a much larger clone differs from it by one base. The chain has TRBV2 and TRBJ1-2; D gene uncertain. Germline V lookup: CDR1 SNHLY, CDR2 FYNNEI. The CDR3 has 10 residues. The CDR3 bases are TGTGCCAGCGGAAGTTCCGGCTGCACCTTC. It yields the protein CASGSSGCTF.

This clonotype has a count of ten or more. The chain is built from TRBV18 and TRBJ2-7, with 8 positions matching TRBD1. The trim removed 5 bases at V and 4 bases at J, leaving 7 bases unmatched. Germline-derived CDR1 and CDR2 are KGHSH and LQKENI. This CDR3 comprises 14 residues. The CDR3 DNA reads TGTGCCAGCTCAAATGGGACAGGATCGTACGAGCAGTACTTC. Translating it yields CASSNGTGSYEQYF.

This clonotype was seen a few times. This sequence joins TRBV30 and TRBJ2-3; TRBD2 matches 8 bases. CDR3 length equals 13 residues. The germline V gene has CDR1 GTSNPN and CDR2 SVGIG (reference sequence). J was trimmed by 7 bases and V by 0 bases; bases with no gene match: 3. The CDR3 DNA sequence: TGTGCCTGGAGTGTACGCGGGGGGAATACGCAGTATTTT. Its translation is CAWSVRGGNTQYF.